The 9 T cell receptor beta chains below all came from one sample that was sequenced in a study of vaccination effects on CD4 cells after COVID-19 (dated by TCRdb to 2022 to 2024). Their target antigens are unknown. Libraries were made using the immunoSEQ multiplex PCR assay. TCRdb obtained this table from immuneACCESS and retained in-frame rearrangements with V and J assigned. These tables miss some clones; where compared with another copy, unresolved V genes account for less than half of the shortfall, and the remainder is unexplained. The sample table lists 7,500 to 10,000 clones, 65% to 80% of them with a count of one. Clones ranked in the top ten supply 10% to 14% of the sample. After around ten days of culture, CD4+ T cells were isolated with the EasySep CD4+ T cell isolation kit. Each participant received two doses of an mRNA SARS-CoV-2 vaccine, either BNT162b2 or mRNA-1273. The sample here was CD4+ T cells from PBMCs cultured without peptide, taken after COVID-19 vaccination. These receptors all come from a human donor who received a COVID-19 vaccine.

A few counts support this clone. The genes are TRBV29-1 and TRBJ1-3; D unresolved. The V gene lost 7 bases and the J gene lost 3 bases, with 10 bases spanning the gap. The CDR3 has 12 residues. CDR1 is SQVTM, CDR2 ANQGSEA, per germline. CDR3 DNA sequence: TGCAGCGCCTTCGAGGGTGGAAACACCATATATTTT. Amino acids: CSAFEGGNTIYF.

The V call is TRBV28, the J call TRBJ1-5, with 7 bases identical to TRBD1. The CDR3 extends over 15 amino acids. CDR1 is MDHEN, CDR2 SYDVKM, per germline. The J segment lost 0 bases and the V segment lost 6 bases, leaving 5 bases of the junction unmatched. The CDR3 nucleotides are TGTGCCAGCAGGGGGACAGCCCTTAGCAATCAGCCCCAGCATTTT. Protein product: CASRGTALSNQPQHF.

V gene TRBV7-2 combines with J gene TRBJ1-2; TRBD1 aligns across 9 bases. The germline V gene has CDR1 SGHTA and CDR2 FQGNSA. J was trimmed by 3 bases and V by 5 bases; bases with no gene match: 10. CDR3 length: 16 amino acids. This CDR3 is CASSPVTGGKDYGYTF. Here the CDR3 DNA reads TGTGCCAGCAGCCCTGTGACAGGGGGTAAGGACTATGGCTACACCTTC. The variable domain in full, completed from reference TRBV7-2 and TRBJ1-2, reads GAGVSQSPSNKVTEKGKDVELRCDPISGHTALYWYRQSLGQGLEFLIYFQGNSAPDKSGLPSDRFSAERTGGSVSTLTIQRTQQEDSAVYLCASSPVTGGKDYGYTFGSGTRLTVV.

V and J are TRBV7-9 and TRBJ1-4; D not resolved. CDR1 is SEHNR, CDR2 FQNEAQ, per germline (reference sequence). This CDR3 has 16 amino acids. Deletions cut 2 bases from V and 4 bases from J, with 14 bases between. For the CDR3, the DNA is TGTGCCAGCAGCTTAACTCAAGGGTTGAGTAATGAAAAACTGTTTTTT. Protein: CASSLTQGLSNEKLFF. Full variable domain (remainder filled in from reference TRBV7-9 and TRBJ1-4): DTGVSQNPRHKITKRGQNVTFRCDPISEHNRLYWYRQTLGQGPEFLTYFQNEAQLEKSRLLSDRFSAERPKGSFSTLEIQRTEQGDSAMYLCASSLTQGLSNEKLFFGSGTQLSVL.

The chain combines TRBV6-1 with TRBJ2-7, with D perhaps given as TRBD1 or TRBD2 (5 bases each). CDR1 and CDR2 (germline): MNHNS, SASEGT. The CDR3 has 16 residues. V was clipped by 0 bases and J by 3 bases, with 15 bases between them. DNA of the CDR3: TGTGCCAGCAGTGAAGCGCTGGGGGAGTCGTACTACGAGCAGTACTTC. Protein sequence: CASSEALGESYYEQYF.

This clone was observed once. The rearrangement links TRBV7-9 to TRBJ2-1, with 8 bases matching TRBD1. J lost 12 bases, V lost 5 bases, and 6 bases had no gene match. This CDR3 is built from 12 residues. Germline CDR1 reads SEHNR; CDR2 reads FQNEAQ (reference sequence). The CDR3 sequence is CASSTPDRGQFF. The CDR3 nucleotides are TGTGCCAGCAGCACACCAGACAGGGGGCAGTTCTTC.

The chain has TRBV2 and TRBJ2-1; 8 bases fit TRBD2. Germline V gives CDR1 SNHLY, CDR2 FYNNEI. This CDR3 spans 15 amino acids. With 2 bases clipped from V and 4 bases from J, the junction kept 4 bases outside the gene matches. The CDR3 loop reads CASSESGGAYNEQFF. Here the CDR3 DNA reads TGTGCCAGCAGTGAATCGGGGGGGGCTTACAATGAGCAGTTCTTC.

The CDR3 spells CATSPERVGGYTF. The CDR3, as DNA: TGTGCCACCAGCCCTGAGAGGGTAGGAGGCTACACCTTC. The genes are TRBV15 and TRBJ1-2; D uncertain. V was shortened by 5 bases and J by 8 bases, with 15 bases between the two germline ends. This CDR3 is 13 amino acids long. The germline gives CDR1 LNHNV, CDR2 YYDKDF (reference sequence).

The sample holds a few counts of this clone. CDR3 protein: CASSYGEEARWPQHF. CDR3 nucleotides: TGTGCCAGCAGTTACGGGGAGGAAGCTAGGTGGCCCCAGCATTTT. The chain joins TRBV6-5 to TRBJ1-5, with D unclear. Trimming removed 2 bases at V and 9 bases at J, with 17 bases between. This CDR3 spans 15 amino acids. From germline, CDR1 is MNHEY and CDR2 SVGAGI.